The 5 T cell receptor beta chains listed next were all sequenced from one sample in a study of OX40 agonist ivuxolimab in advanced cancers. Measured with immunoSEQ multiplex PCR; TCRdb has only the in-frame clones, and not every one. The table has approximately 45,000 clones, roughly 90% seen once. The specimen was CD4+ or CD8+ T cells sorted from blood, collected in a trial of the OX40 agonist ivuxolimab. The receptors stem from an adult with an advanced solid tumor such as melanoma, head and neck, liver or kidney cancer.

V usage is TRBV5-1 and J usage is TRBJ2-5; D gene ambiguous. Germline V gives CDR1 SGHRS, CDR2 YFSETQ. V was cut by 0 bases and J by 1 base, with 7 bases left in between. CDR3 length: 14 residues. The CDR3: CASSLEGPQETQYF. The DNA for the CDR3 is TGCGCCAGCAGCTTGGAAGGGCCCCAAGAGACCCAGTACTTC.

This clone was counted a single time. This chain connects TRBV9 to TRBJ2-7; D is possibly TRBD1 (5 bases). This CDR3 comprises 15 residues. V was cut by 0 bases and J by 5 bases, with 15 bases left in between. CDR1 and CDR2 from the germline V gene are SGDLS and YYNGEE. CDR3 bases: TGTGCCAGCAGCGTAGCTGGGTTCCAAGGGGACGAGCAGTACTTC. As protein: CASSVAGFQGDEQYF.

The rearrangement links TRBV7-3 to TRBJ2-7; D unclear. This CDR3 contains 13 residues. V was trimmed by 2 bases and J by 6 bases, leaving 11 bases between them. CDR1 SGHTA and CDR2 FQGTGA come from the germline V gene. This chain's CDR3 is CASSLLAGSEQYF. Here the CDR3 DNA reads TGTGCCAGCAGCTTATTGGCCGGCTCCGAGCAGTACTTC.

The rearrangement uses TRBV7-9 and TRBJ2-2, with D uncertain. The V gene lost 2 bases and the J gene lost 2 bases, with 12 bases spanning the gap. The CDR3 has 16 amino acids. Germline V gene lookup returns CDR1 SEHNR and CDR2 FQNEAQ (reference sequence). CDR3 in amino acids: CASSLLYSYNTGELFF. The CDR3 DNA reads TGTGCCAGCAGCTTATTGTACAGCTATAACACCGGGGAGCTGTTTTTT. Full variable domain (remainder filled in from reference TRBV7-9 and TRBJ2-2): DTGVSQNPRHKITKRGQNVTFRCDPISEHNRLYWYRQTLGQGPEFLTYFQNEAQLEKSRLLSDRFSAERPKGSFSTLEIQRTEQGDSAMYLCASSLLYSYNTGELFFGEGSRLTVL.

The genes are TRBV5-1 and TRBJ1-3; no firm D call. Trimming cost V 1 base and J 0 bases, with 8 bases left between them. Germline CDR1 is SGHRS and CDR2 is YFSETQ. The CDR3 sequence is 15 residues long. CDR3 DNA sequence: TGCGCCAGCAGCTTGACGGAGAGCTCTGGAAACACCATATATTTT. It is translated as CASSLTESSGNTIYF.